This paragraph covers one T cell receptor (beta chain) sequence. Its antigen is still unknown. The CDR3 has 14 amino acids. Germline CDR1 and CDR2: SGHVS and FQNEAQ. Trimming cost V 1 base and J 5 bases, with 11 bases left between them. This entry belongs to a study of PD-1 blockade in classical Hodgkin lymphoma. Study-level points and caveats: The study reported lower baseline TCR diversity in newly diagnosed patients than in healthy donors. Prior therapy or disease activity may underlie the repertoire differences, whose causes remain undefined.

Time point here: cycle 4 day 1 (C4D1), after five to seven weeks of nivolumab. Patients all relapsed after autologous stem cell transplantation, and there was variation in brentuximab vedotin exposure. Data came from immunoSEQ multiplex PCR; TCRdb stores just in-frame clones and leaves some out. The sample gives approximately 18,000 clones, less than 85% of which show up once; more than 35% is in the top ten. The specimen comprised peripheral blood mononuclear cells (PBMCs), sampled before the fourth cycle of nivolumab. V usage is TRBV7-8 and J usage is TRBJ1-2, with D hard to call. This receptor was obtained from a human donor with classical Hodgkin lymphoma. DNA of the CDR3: TGTGCCAGCAGCTTAGAAGCCATAACGTATGGCTACACCTTC. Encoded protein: CASSLEAITYGYTF.